Sequencing of this TCR beta chain was carried out in a study of T cell responses to AZD1222 COVID-19 vaccine. The study's findings and limits: The donor group comprised mostly white British people and more females; the analysis possibly underestimated clonal diversity. Targets within unmutated variant regions were reportedly found for nearly half of spike-specific TCRs. The span of vaccine-associated CD4 TCRs extended across spike, with dominance at 160-218 and 743-854. Repertoires were obtained solely post-peak T cell response.

The repertoire was sequenced with immunoSEQ multiplex PCR; TCRdb's copy has only in-frame clones and lacks some. The repertoire holds some 140,000 clones, with roughly 90% as singletons. This CDR3 contains 15 residues. The junction had 0 bases not matched to a gene; V was cut back by 0 bases and J by 0 bases. Looked up from germline, CDR1 is SGHRS and CDR2 is YFSETQ. As for this clone: The antigen remains unidentified.

The chain employs TRBV5-1 and TRBJ2-7, with TRBD2 identical over 10 bases. This clonotype was sampled from an adult in good health. This specimen was peripheral blood, taken on day 0 of AZD1222 vaccination. CDR3 protein: CASSLGTSGSYEQYF. CDR3 coding DNA: TGCGCCAGCAGCTTGGGGACTAGCGGCTCCTACGAGCAGTACTTC.